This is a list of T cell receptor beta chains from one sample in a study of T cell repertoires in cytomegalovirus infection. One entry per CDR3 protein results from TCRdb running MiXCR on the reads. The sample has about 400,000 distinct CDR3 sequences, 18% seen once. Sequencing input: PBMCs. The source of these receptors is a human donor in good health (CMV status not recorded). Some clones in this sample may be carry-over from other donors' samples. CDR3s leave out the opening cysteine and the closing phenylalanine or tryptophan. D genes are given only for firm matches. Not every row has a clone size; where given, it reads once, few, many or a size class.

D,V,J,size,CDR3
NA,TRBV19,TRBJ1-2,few,ASMGFKEQRYGYT
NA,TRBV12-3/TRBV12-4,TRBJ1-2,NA,ASSVDRNYGYT
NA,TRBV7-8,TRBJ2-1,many,ASSLGGSNEQF
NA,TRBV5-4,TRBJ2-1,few,ASSLQGSNEQF
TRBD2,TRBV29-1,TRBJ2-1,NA,SAIKTSGSTDEQF
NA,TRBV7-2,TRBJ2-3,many,ASSLVFSVDTQY
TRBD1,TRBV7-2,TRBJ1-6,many,ASSRQGNSPLH
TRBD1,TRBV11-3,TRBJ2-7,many,ASSTSGTGTYEQY
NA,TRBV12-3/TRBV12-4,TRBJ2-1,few,ASSLGRPEQF
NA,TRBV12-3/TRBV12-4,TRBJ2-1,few,AAGGRPLSYNEQF
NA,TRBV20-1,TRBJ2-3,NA,SAMGRGGSTDTQY
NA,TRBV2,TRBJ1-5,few,ASRDDTLTGNNQPQH
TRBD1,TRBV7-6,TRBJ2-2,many,ASSLGGQTFNTGELF
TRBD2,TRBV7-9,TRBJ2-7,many,ASSSFRGVGGYEQY
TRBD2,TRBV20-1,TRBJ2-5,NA,SAPVRGTSRETQY
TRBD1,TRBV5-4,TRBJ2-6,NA,ASSKGQGVTYSGANVLT
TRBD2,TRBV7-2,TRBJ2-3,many,ASSLAREDTQY